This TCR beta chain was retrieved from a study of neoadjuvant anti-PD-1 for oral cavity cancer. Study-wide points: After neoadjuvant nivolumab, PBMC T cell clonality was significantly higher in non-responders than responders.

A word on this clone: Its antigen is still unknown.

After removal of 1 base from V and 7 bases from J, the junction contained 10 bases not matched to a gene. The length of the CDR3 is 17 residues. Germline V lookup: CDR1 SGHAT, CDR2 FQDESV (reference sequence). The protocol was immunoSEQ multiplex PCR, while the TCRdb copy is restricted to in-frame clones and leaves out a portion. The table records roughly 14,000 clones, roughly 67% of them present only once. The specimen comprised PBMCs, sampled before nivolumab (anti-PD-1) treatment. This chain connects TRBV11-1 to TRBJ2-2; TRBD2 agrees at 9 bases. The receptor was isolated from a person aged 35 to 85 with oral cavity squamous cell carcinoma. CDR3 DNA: TGTGCCAGCAGCTTAGAATCCCTAGCGGGGAGAGTCGGGGAGCTGTTTTTT. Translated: CASSLESLAGRVGELFF.